This T cell receptor (beta chain) was sequenced in a study of T-cell reconstitution after alpha-beta-depleted transplantation in children listed by TCRdb under 2016. In terms of the full investigation: Using TCR repertoire profiling, the study quantitatively followed how T-cell immune reconstitution unfolded in children after TCRalphabeta/CD19-depleted allogeneic hematopoietic cell transplantation. Study-wide findings and limitations: In some patients, the high TCRbeta diversity seen at day 60 was put down to recipient T cells and intrathymic progenitors that had survived conditioning. The apparently early recovery of alphabetaT-cell counts about two months after transplant reportedly depended on only several hundred rapidly expanded clones that came from non-depleted graft cells. The frequencies of hyperexpanded clones fell over the following months, and after one year, T-cell counts and TCRbeta diversity were mostly attributed to newly produced T cells.

This specimen's treatment or condition label, per the study, means: allogeneic hematopoietic cell transplantation with graft depleted of TCRalphabeta T cells and CD19 B cells. The children who served as transplant recipients had been given grafts of TCRalphabeta/CD19-depleted allogeneic hematopoietic cells. Relative to germline, V is 3 bases shorter and J is 3 bases shorter, with 21 bases between their ends. The CDR3 runs 17 residues from the cysteine to the phenylalanine. The only DNA kept is the CDR3, 51 bases in frame from the first base. Preparation of the library involved PCR. The run used an Illumina HiSeq 2500. To normalize quantification of the TCRbeta repertoire, the TCR libraries were built with molecular barcoding that relied on unique molecular identifiers. Using fastp trimming at Q25 and MiXCR clonotype assembly, TCRdb reanalyzed the public sequencing data and kept in-frame beta chains. Each record represents a unique CDR3 protein, reported with the most common genes and DNA among its rows. Counted in this sample were hundreds of thousands of distinct CDR3 sequences; 11% of them appeared once. About a quarter of the sample comes from the top ten.

This clonotype came up many times. Its antigen is currently not known. No base quality information exists; no much larger clone differs at one position. The chain employs TRBV12-3 or TRBV12-4 and TRBJ2-7; TRBD1 is perhaps the D gene, given 7 matching bases. The input for sequencing was peripheral blood, taken 180 days after TCRalphabeta/CD19-depleted stem cell transplant. The receptor was derived from a male patient aged 2 to 10 who had a stem cell transplant for chronic granulomatous disease, so the T cells may come from the graft donor. The base sequence is TGTGCCAGCAGTTTCCCCTTCTCGGGCAGGGGGGACTACGAGCAGTACTTC. Its protein is CASSFPFSGRGDYEQYF.